This T cell receptor beta chain was obtained from a study of molecular identifiers for immune sequencing clone quantification. Overall study findings and caveats: Clonotypes surpassing 20 RNA copies contained over 99% of effector molecules, versus under 1% in naive cells.

In this sample, this clonotype turned up once. Its target is unknown. TCRdb independently ran MiXCR on the PCR reads; one entry per CDR3 protein. The data show hundreds of thousands of distinct CDR3 sequences, 25% seen once. Source material for naive CD8 libraries was roughly 20,000 to 1,100,000 sorted cells, with 10%, 30% or 50% RNA. The CD8+CD4-CCR7+CD45RA+ phenotype defined the sorted naive CD8 T cells. Sequenced: naive CD8+ T cells from blood, with Jurkat cell RNA spiked in. Regarding subset: FACS-sorted CD8+CD4-CCR7+CD45RA+ naive T cells. The TCR was taken from a human donor in good health. Some libraries in this study had Jurkat cell RNA spiked in.

The CDR3 DNA is TGTGCCTGGAGTGTCTCCCCCTCAGGGGACGCGCAGTACTTC. Encoded protein: CAWSVSPSGDAQYF. The chain couples TRBV30 to TRBJ2-7; a possible D gene is TRBD1 (6 bases). This CDR3 spans 14 amino acids. Germline CDR1 reads GTSNPN; CDR2 reads SVGIG (reference sequence). V gave up 0 bases and J gave up 9 bases, with 18 bases separating them.